The rows below give T cell receptor beta chains drawn from one sample of a study of T cells after yellow fever vaccination. TCRdb called the 5' RACE reads again in MiXCR, with one record for every CDR3 protein. In the table there are over 250,000 distinct CDR3 sequences, roughly 5.6% of which are singletons. This sample comprised CD4+ T cells sorted from PBMCs, obtained on the day of the yellow fever booster vaccination. The receptors come from a man younger than 35 who received the YFV17D yellow fever vaccine. The CDR3 runs from the conserved cysteine through the conserved F or W. A D gene is named only where the DNA matches it firmly. The listing skips clone size in some rows; elsewhere it reads once, few, many or a size class.

v_gene: TRBV10-3; abundance: few; d_gene: NA; j_gene: TRBJ2-5; CDR3aa: CAISHRRTTEETQYF; CDR3nt: TGTGCCATCAGTCACAGACGAACAACAGAAGAGACCCAGTACTTC
v_gene: TRBV7-2; abundance: many; d_gene: NA; j_gene: TRBJ1-6; CDR3aa: CASSQPLSPLHF; CDR3nt: TGTGCCAGCAGCCAACCCCTATCACCCCTCCACTTT
v_gene: TRBV3-1; abundance: NA; d_gene: NA; j_gene: TRBJ2-5; CDR3aa: CASSRLGQLGLQETQYF; CDR3nt: TGTGCCAGCAGCCGCCTTGGGCAGTTGGGGTTACAAGAGACCCAGTACTTC
v_gene: TRBV10-3; abundance: few; d_gene: NA; j_gene: TRBJ1-6; CDR3aa: CAIASEGNSPLHF; CDR3nt: TGTGCCATCGCTTCTGAGGGCAATTCACCCCTCCACTTT
v_gene: TRBV19; abundance: many; d_gene: NA; j_gene: TRBJ2-5; CDR3aa: CASSIRALQETQYF; CDR3nt: TGTGCCAGTAGTATTAGGGCCCTCCAAGAGACCCAGTACTTC
v_gene: TRBV20-1; abundance: few; d_gene: TRBD1; j_gene: TRBJ1-5; CDR3aa: CSARSRQGSHNQPQHF; CDR3nt: TGCAGTGCTAGATCCAGACAGGGATCACACAATCAGCCCCAGCATTTT
v_gene: TRBV7-3; abundance: NA; d_gene: NA; j_gene: TRBJ2-1; CDR3aa: CASSLNVAGYNEQFF; CDR3nt: TGTGCCAGCAGCTTAAACGTAGCTGGTTACAATGAGCAGTTCTTC
v_gene: TRBV20-1; abundance: many; d_gene: TRBD1; j_gene: TRBJ1-3; CDR3aa: CSARQSTGGAF; CDR3nt: TGCAGTGCCAGACAGTCGACAGGGGGCGCCTTT
v_gene: TRBV20-1; abundance: many; d_gene: TRBD1; j_gene: TRBJ1-6; CDR3aa: CSARPTGTGLSPLHF; CDR3nt: TGCAGTGCTAGACCCACCGGGACAGGTCTTTCACCCCTCCACTTT
v_gene: TRBV11-2; abundance: few; d_gene: NA; j_gene: TRBJ2-5; CDR3aa: CASSLGTPGTGETQYF; CDR3nt: TGTGCCAGCAGCTTAGGCACGCCCGGGACGGGAGAGACCCAGTACTTC
v_gene: TRBV20-1; abundance: NA; d_gene: TRBD1; j_gene: TRBJ1-6; CDR3aa: CSVDRVDSPLHF; CDR3nt: TGCAGCGTAGACAGGGTTGATTCACCCCTCCACTTT
v_gene: TRBV5-1; abundance: many; d_gene: NA; j_gene: TRBJ1-1; CDR3aa: CASSLQTGNPEAFF; CDR3nt: TGCGCCAGCAGCTTACAAACAGGGAACCCTGAAGCTTTCTTT
v_gene: TRBV6-6; abundance: NA; d_gene: NA; j_gene: TRBJ2-2; CDR3aa: CASSDSQGLDTGELFF; CDR3nt: TGTGCCAGCAGTGACTCGCAGGGCCTCGACACCGGGGAGCTGTTTTTT
v_gene: TRBV3-1; abundance: NA; d_gene: TRBD2; j_gene: TRBJ2-5; CDR3aa: CASSQYSAGGQGTQYF; CDR3nt: TGTGCCAGCAGCCAGTATTCAGCGGGGGGGCAAGGGACCCAGTACTTC
v_gene: TRBV6-2/TRBV6-3; abundance: many; d_gene: TRBD2; j_gene: TRBJ2-3; CDR3aa: CASLAGGPADTQYF; CDR3nt: TGTGCCAGCCTAGCGGGGGGGCCCGCAGATACGCAGTATTTT
v_gene: TRBV7-2; abundance: NA; d_gene: TRBD1; j_gene: TRBJ2-3; CDR3aa: CASSAGGFPDTQYF; CDR3nt: TGTGCCAGCTCGGCAGGGGGTTTTCCAGATACGCAGTATTTT
v_gene: TRBV12-3/TRBV12-4; abundance: NA; d_gene: TRBD1; j_gene: TRBJ1-3; CDR3aa: CASSSTGGGNTIYF; CDR3nt: TGTGCCAGCAGTTCTACAGGGGGTGGAAACACCATATATTTT
v_gene: TRBV7-3; abundance: few; d_gene: NA; j_gene: TRBJ2-3; CDR3aa: CASSLQASSTDTQYF; CDR3nt: TGTGCCAGCAGCCTACAGGCGTCTAGCACAGATACGCAGTATTTT
v_gene: TRBV6-2/TRBV6-3; abundance: many; d_gene: NA; j_gene: TRBJ1-4; CDR3aa: CASRPTGTNEKLFF; CDR3nt: TGTGCCAGCAGACCGACAGGCACCAATGAAAAACTGTTTTTT
v_gene: TRBV7-3; abundance: many; d_gene: TRBD2; j_gene: TRBJ2-3; CDR3aa: CASSFGGGLTDTQYF; CDR3nt: TGTGCCAGCAGCTTTGGGGGGGGATTGACAGATACGCAGTATTTT
v_gene: TRBV7-2; abundance: NA; d_gene: NA; j_gene: TRBJ1-5; CDR3aa: CASSLAGAGEQPQHF; CDR3nt: TGTGCCAGCAGCTTAGCAGGTGCAGGGGAGCAGCCCCAGCATTTT
v_gene: TRBV5-1; abundance: many; d_gene: NA; j_gene: TRBJ1-4; CDR3aa: CASSLDVAGGMIEKLFF; CDR3nt: TGCGCCAGCAGCTTGGACGTGGCCGGAGGGATGATCGAAAAACTGTTTTTT
v_gene: TRBV5-1; abundance: many; d_gene: TRBD1; j_gene: TRBJ1-1; CDR3aa: CASSSGQGSNTEAFF; CDR3nt: TGCGCCAGCAGCTCGGGACAGGGGTCGAACACTGAAGCTTTCTTT
v_gene: TRBV28; abundance: many; d_gene: TRBD1; j_gene: TRBJ1-5; CDR3aa: CASSSGGSNQPQHF; CDR3nt: TGTGCCAGCAGCTCAGGGGGGAGCAATCAGCCCCAGCATTTT
v_gene: TRBV29-1; abundance: many; d_gene: NA; j_gene: TRBJ1-2; CDR3aa: CSVVRVLDYGYTF; CDR3nt: TGCAGCGTTGTACGGGTTTTGGACTATGGCTACACCTTC
v_gene: TRBV7-9; abundance: many; d_gene: NA; j_gene: TRBJ2-3; CDR3aa: CAYLDSYFSDTQYF; CDR3nt: TGTGCCTACTTGGACAGCTATTTTTCAGATACGCAGTATTTT
v_gene: TRBV7-2; abundance: few; d_gene: TRBD2; j_gene: TRBJ2-5; CDR3aa: CASTSRLAGETQYF; CDR3nt: TGTGCCAGCACCTCGAGGCTAGCGGGAGAGACCCAGTACTTC
v_gene: TRBV29-1; abundance: many; d_gene: NA; j_gene: TRBJ1-1; CDR3aa: CSVRVGVNTEAFF; CDR3nt: TGCAGCGTCCGGGTAGGTGTCAACACTGAAGCTTTCTTT
v_gene: TRBV29-1; abundance: NA; d_gene: NA; j_gene: TRBJ1-3; CDR3aa: CSARKGGDTIYF; CDR3nt: TGCAGCGCCCGGAAGGGGGGTGACACCATATATTTT
v_gene: TRBV5-1; abundance: few; d_gene: TRBD1; j_gene: TRBJ2-6; CDR3aa: CASSRGTGNSGANVLTF; CDR3nt: TGCGCCAGCAGCCGTGGGACAGGGAACTCTGGGGCCAACGTCCTGACTTTC
v_gene: TRBV6-2/TRBV6-3; abundance: many; d_gene: NA; j_gene: TRBJ1-5; CDR3aa: CASRKRTDLSNQPQHF; CDR3nt: TGTGCCAGCAGAAAACGGACAGACCTTAGCAATCAGCCCCAGCATTTT
v_gene: TRBV7-2; abundance: few; d_gene: NA; j_gene: TRBJ1-6; CDR3aa: CASSFGFLNSPLHF; CDR3nt: TGTGCCAGCAGCTTCGGGTTTCTCAATTCACCCCTCCACTTT
v_gene: TRBV12-3/TRBV12-4; abundance: many; d_gene: NA; j_gene: TRBJ1-2; CDR3aa: CASSFGSVGYGYTF; CDR3nt: TGTGCCAGCAGTTTTGGGTCCGTCGGCTATGGCTACACCTTC
v_gene: TRBV5-1; abundance: many; d_gene: NA; j_gene: TRBJ2-6; CDR3aa: CASSLGGGGANVLTF; CDR3nt: TGCGCCAGCAGCTTGGGAGGCGGTGGGGCCAACGTCCTGACTTTC
v_gene: TRBV9; abundance: few; d_gene: NA; j_gene: TRBJ2-6; CDR3aa: CASSPRGLGANVLTF; CDR3nt: TGTGCCAGCAGCCCCCGGGGGCTTGGGGCCAACGTCCTGACTTTC
v_gene: TRBV12-3/TRBV12-4; abundance: few; d_gene: NA; j_gene: TRBJ1-5; CDR3aa: CASTSSTGGQPQHF; CDR3nt: TGTGCCAGCACCTCCAGCACCGGGGGGCAGCCCCAGCATTTT
v_gene: TRBV28; abundance: NA; d_gene: NA; j_gene: TRBJ2-7; CDR3aa: CASSLLGYEQYF; CDR3nt: TGTGCCAGCAGTCTACTGGGCTACGAGCAGTACTTC
v_gene: TRBV4-3; abundance: many; d_gene: NA; j_gene: TRBJ2-2; CDR3aa: CASSQIRTNTGELFF; CDR3nt: TGCGCCAGCAGCCAAATTAGGACGAACACCGGGGAGCTGTTTTTT
v_gene: TRBV6-5; abundance: NA; d_gene: TRBD1; j_gene: TRBJ2-2; CDR3aa: CASSYSRTGGTGELFF; CDR3nt: TGTGCCAGCAGTTACTCCCGGACAGGCGGGACCGGGGAGCTGTTTTTT
v_gene: TRBV6-5; abundance: many; d_gene: TRBD1; j_gene: TRBJ2-5; CDR3aa: CASSRTGGAETQYF; CDR3nt: TGTGCCAGCAGCAGGACAGGGGGCGCGGAGACCCAGTACTTC
v_gene: TRBV25-1; abundance: NA; d_gene: NA; j_gene: TRBJ1-2; CDR3aa: CASRPGENYGYTF; CDR3nt: TGTGCCAGCCGACCCGGCGAAAACTATGGCTACACCTTC
v_gene: TRBV4-1; abundance: many; d_gene: NA; j_gene: TRBJ2-3; CDR3aa: CASSQGVVTRTDTQYF; CDR3nt: TGCGCCAGCAGCCAAGGGGTGGTTACTCGCACAGATACGCAGTATTTT
v_gene: TRBV28; abundance: few; d_gene: NA; j_gene: TRBJ2-6; CDR3aa: CASRQGSGANVLTF; CDR3nt: TGTGCCAGCAGACAGGGATCTGGGGCCAACGTCCTGACTTTC
v_gene: TRBV4-2; abundance: NA; d_gene: TRBD1; j_gene: TRBJ1-2; CDR3aa: CASSQVSRGQGYGYTF; CDR3nt: TGTGCCAGCAGCCAAGTATCCCGGGGACAGGGCTATGGCTACACCTTC
v_gene: TRBV10-2; abundance: many; d_gene: NA; j_gene: TRBJ2-7; CDR3aa: CASSESSQEYEQYF; CDR3nt: TGCGCCAGCAGTGAGTCGTCACAGGAGTACGAGCAGTACTTC
v_gene: TRBV23-1; abundance: NA; d_gene: TRBD1; j_gene: TRBJ1-4; CDR3aa: CASSQSRDPRDRFPTNEKLFF; CDR3nt: TGCGCCAGCAGTCAATCCCGAGATCCCCGGGACAGGTTCCCAACTAATGAAAAACTGTTTTTT
v_gene: TRBV5-1; abundance: few; d_gene: NA; j_gene: TRBJ2-3; CDR3aa: CASSVQGGKADTQYF; CDR3nt: TGCGCCAGCAGCGTCCAGGGGGGAAAAGCAGATACGCAGTATTTT
v_gene: TRBV24-1; abundance: NA; d_gene: NA; j_gene: TRBJ1-4; CDR3aa: CATSDLYTAGEKLFF; CDR3nt: TGTGCCACCAGTGATTTATACACAGCCGGTGAAAAACTGTTTTTT
v_gene: TRBV20-1; abundance: few; d_gene: NA; j_gene: TRBJ2-3; CDR3aa: CSAPSIWNTQYF; CDR3nt: TGCAGTGCCCCGTCGATTTGGAATACGCAGTATTTT
v_gene: TRBV12-3/TRBV12-4; abundance: NA; d_gene: NA; j_gene: TRBJ1-5; CDR3aa: CASRGRYSNQPQHF; CDR3nt: TGTGCCAGCAGAGGGAGGTATAGCAATCAGCCCCAGCATTTT
v_gene: TRBV7-8; abundance: few; d_gene: TRBD1; j_gene: TRBJ1-5; CDR3aa: CASSAPRGTLHRQPQHF; CDR3nt: TGTGCCAGCAGCGCCCCCAGGGGGACGCTTCACCGTCAGCCCCAGCATTTT
v_gene: TRBV4-3; abundance: many; d_gene: TRBD1; j_gene: TRBJ2-4; CDR3aa: CASSRDRENIQYF; CDR3nt: TGCGCCAGCAGCCGGGACAGGGAAAACATTCAGTACTTC
v_gene: TRBV2; abundance: NA; d_gene: TRBD2; j_gene: TRBJ2-1; CDR3aa: CASSNSGGVRYEQFF; CDR3nt: TGTGCCAGCAGTAATAGCGGGGGGGTAAGGTATGAGCAGTTCTTC
v_gene: TRBV7-3; abundance: many; d_gene: TRBD1; j_gene: TRBJ2-2; CDR3aa: CASSSWTGGGTGELFF; CDR3nt: TGTGCCAGCAGCTCCTGGACAGGGGGAGGTACCGGGGAGCTGTTTTTT
v_gene: TRBV4-3; abundance: few; d_gene: NA; j_gene: TRBJ1-4; CDR3aa: CASSQDYGGGLFF; CDR3nt: TGCGCCAGCAGCCAAGATTATGGGGGGGGACTGTTTTTT
v_gene: TRBV5-1; abundance: many; d_gene: TRBD1; j_gene: TRBJ1-3; CDR3aa: CASSLSARSGTAGNTIYF; CDR3nt: TGCGCCAGCAGCTTGAGTGCCAGATCGGGGACAGCTGGAAACACCATATATTTT
v_gene: TRBV12-3/TRBV12-4; abundance: NA; d_gene: NA; j_gene: TRBJ1-5; CDR3aa: CASSSGRGRLDQPQHF; CDR3nt: TGTGCCAGCAGCTCCGGGCGGGGGCGTCTAGATCAGCCCCAGCATTTT
v_gene: TRBV29-1; abundance: few; d_gene: NA; j_gene: TRBJ2-7; CDR3aa: CSVPGHNFSYEQYF; CDR3nt: TGCAGCGTACCAGGGCATAACTTCTCCTACGAGCAGTACTTC
v_gene: TRBV7-9; abundance: NA; d_gene: NA; j_gene: TRBJ2-1; CDR3aa: CASSFDRPYNEQFF; CDR3nt: TGTGCCAGCAGCTTCGACAGGCCCTACAATGAGCAGTTCTTC
v_gene: TRBV20-1; abundance: many; d_gene: NA; j_gene: TRBJ1-1; CDR3aa: CSAWGGQANTEAFF; CDR3nt: TGCAGTGCCTGGGGGGGGCAAGCGAACACTGAAGCTTTCTTT